This T cell receptor beta chain was recovered during a study of CD8 T cells in ankylosing spondylitis. Comments on this clonotype: What it binds is not known.

Germline V gene sequence: CDR1 MNHEY, CDR2 SMNVEV (reference sequence). CDR3 length: 14 residues. With 3 bases removed from V and 6 bases from J, the gap between germline ends came to 15 bases. Overall study findings and caveats: Previous work reported some of these motif variants in the synovial fluid and blood of reactive arthritis. Ankylosing spondylitis blood seemed to carry a telltale TCR beta motif made of about 8 highly homologous variants. The disease-linked clones had a CD8+ phenotype and low blood frequencies.

TCRdb redid the calling of the 5' RACE reads with MiXCR, one entry per CDR3 protein. The sample yields roughly 300,000 distinct CDR3 sequences, 8% seen once. Specimen: blood, either unsorted or a sorted T cell fraction (not recorded which). The clonotype originates from a male donor with ankylosing spondylitis. The chain carries TRBV27 and TRBJ2-7; D not resolved. The CDR3 loop is CASSFSNTGSEQYF. The CDR3 DNA follows: TGTGCCAGCAGTTTCTCCAACACCGGAAGCGAGCAGTACTTC.